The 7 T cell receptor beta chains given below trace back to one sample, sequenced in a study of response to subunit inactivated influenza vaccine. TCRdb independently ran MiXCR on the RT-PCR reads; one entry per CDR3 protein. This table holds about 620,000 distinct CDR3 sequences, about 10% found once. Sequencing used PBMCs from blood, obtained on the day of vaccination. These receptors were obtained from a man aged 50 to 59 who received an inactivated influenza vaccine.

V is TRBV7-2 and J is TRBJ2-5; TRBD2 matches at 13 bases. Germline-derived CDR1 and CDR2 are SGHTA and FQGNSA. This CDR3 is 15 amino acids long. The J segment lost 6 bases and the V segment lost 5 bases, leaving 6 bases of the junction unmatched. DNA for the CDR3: TGTGCCAGCAGCCAAACTAGCGGGGGGGCGCAGACCCAGTACTTC. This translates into CASSQTSGGAQTQYF.

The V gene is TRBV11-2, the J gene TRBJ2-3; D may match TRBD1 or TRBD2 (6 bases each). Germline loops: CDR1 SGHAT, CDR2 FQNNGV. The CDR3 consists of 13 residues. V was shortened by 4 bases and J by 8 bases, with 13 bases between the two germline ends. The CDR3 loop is CASSSYREVTQYF. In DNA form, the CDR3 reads TGTGCCAGCAGCTCATACAGGGAGGTTACGCAGTATTTT.

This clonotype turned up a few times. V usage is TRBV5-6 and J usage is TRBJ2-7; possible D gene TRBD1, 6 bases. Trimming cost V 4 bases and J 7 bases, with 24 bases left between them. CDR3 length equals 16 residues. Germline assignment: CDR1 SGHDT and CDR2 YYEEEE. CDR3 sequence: CASSLLTGFVWGEQYF. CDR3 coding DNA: TGTGCCAGCAGCCTACTAACAGGGTTCGTTTGGGGAGAGCAGTACTTC.

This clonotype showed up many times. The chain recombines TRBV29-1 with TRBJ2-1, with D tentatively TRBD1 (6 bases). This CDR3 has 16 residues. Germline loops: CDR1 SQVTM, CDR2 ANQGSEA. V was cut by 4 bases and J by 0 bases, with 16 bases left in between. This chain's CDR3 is CSVGGLAVSSYNEQFF. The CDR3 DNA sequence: TGCAGCGTTGGGGGGCTAGCAGTTAGCTCCTACAATGAGCAGTTCTTC.

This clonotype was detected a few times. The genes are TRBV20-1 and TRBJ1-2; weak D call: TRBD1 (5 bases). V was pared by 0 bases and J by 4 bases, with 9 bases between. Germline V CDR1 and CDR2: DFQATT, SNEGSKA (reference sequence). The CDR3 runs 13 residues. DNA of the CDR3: TGCAGTGCTAGAGATCGAAGGGGCTATGGCTACACCTTC. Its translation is CSARDRRGYGYTF.

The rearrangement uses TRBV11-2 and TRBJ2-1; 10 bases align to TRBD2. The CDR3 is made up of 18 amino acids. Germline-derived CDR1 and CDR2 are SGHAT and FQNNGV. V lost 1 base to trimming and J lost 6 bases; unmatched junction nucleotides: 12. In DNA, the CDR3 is TGTGCCAGCAGCTTAGGGGTAGTCTATAGGACTAGCGGCAATGAGCAGTTCTTC. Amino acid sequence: CASSLGVVYRTSGNEQFF. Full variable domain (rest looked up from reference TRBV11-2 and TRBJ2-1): EAGVAQSPRYKIIEKRQSVAFWCNPISGHATLYWYQQILGQGPKLLIQFQNNGVVDDSQLPKDRFSAERLKGVDSTLKIQPAKLEDSAVYLCASSLGVVYRTSGNEQFFGPGTRLTVL.

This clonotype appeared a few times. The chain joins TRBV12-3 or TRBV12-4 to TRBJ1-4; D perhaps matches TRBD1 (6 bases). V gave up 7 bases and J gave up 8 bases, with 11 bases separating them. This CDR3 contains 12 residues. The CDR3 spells CASKRGEEKLFF. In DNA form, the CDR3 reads TGTGCCAGCAAGAGGGGGGAGGAAAAACTGTTTTTT.